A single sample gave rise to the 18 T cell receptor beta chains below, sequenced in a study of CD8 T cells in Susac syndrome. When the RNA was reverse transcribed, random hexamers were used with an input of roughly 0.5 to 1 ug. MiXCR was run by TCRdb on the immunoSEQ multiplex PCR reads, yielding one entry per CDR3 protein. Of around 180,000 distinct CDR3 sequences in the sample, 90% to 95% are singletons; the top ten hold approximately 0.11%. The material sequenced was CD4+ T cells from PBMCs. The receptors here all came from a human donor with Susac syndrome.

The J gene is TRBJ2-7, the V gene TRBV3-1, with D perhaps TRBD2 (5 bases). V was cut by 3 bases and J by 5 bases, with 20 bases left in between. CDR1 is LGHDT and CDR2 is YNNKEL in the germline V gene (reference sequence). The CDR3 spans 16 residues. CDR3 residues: CASSQAYGLRGNEQYF. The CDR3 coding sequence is TGTGCCAGCAGCCAGGCCTACGGACTCCGCGGCAACGAGCAGTACTTC.

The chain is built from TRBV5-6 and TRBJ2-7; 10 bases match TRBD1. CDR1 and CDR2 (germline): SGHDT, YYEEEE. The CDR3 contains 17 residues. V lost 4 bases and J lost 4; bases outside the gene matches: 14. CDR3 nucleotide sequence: TGTGCCAGCAGCCTTACGAGCACGGGACAGGGGAGGTACGAGCAGTACTTC. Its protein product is CASSLTSTGQGRYEQYF.

In nucleotides, the CDR3 is TGCAGTGCTAGAGGTGGGGCGGGAGATCAGCCCCAGCATTTT. Encoded protein: CSARGGAGDQPQHF. The gene calls are TRBV20-1 and TRBJ1-5, with D possibly being TRBD1 (5 bases). CDR3 size: 14 residues. Germline lookup yields CDR1 DFQATT and CDR2 SNEGSKA (reference sequence). Trimming removed 1 base at V and 5 bases at J, with 12 bases between.

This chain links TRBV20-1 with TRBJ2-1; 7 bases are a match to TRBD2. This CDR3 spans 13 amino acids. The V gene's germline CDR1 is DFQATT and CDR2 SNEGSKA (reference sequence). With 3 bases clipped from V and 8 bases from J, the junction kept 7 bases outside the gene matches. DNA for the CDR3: TGCAGTGCTAGCTACGGGGGGAGACATGAGCAGTTCTTC. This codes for CSASYGGRHEQFF.

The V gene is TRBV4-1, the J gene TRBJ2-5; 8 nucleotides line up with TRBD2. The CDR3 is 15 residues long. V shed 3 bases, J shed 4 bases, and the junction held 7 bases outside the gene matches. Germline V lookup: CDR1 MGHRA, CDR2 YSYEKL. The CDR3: CASSHQTGLGETQYF. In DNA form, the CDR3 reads TGCGCCAGCAGCCACCAAACGGGACTAGGAGAGACCCAGTACTTC.

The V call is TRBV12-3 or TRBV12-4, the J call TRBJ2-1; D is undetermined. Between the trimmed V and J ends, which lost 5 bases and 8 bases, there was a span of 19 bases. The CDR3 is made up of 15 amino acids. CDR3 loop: CASSLGRPTSDEQFF. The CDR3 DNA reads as TGTGCCAGCAGTCTCGGAAGGCCAACCTCCGATGAGCAGTTCTTC.

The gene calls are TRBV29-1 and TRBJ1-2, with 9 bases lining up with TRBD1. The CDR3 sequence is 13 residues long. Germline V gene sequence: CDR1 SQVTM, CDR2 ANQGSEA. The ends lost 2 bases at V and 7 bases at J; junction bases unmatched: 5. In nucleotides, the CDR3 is TGCAGCGTTGAATCGGGACAGGGAACTGGCTACACCTTC. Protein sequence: CSVESGQGTGYTF.

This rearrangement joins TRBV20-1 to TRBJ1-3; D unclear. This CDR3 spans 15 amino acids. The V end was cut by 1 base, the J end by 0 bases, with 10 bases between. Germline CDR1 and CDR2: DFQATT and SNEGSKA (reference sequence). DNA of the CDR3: TGCAGTGCTAGAGGGTTTGAGTTCTCTGGAAACACCATATATTTT. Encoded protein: CSARGFEFSGNTIYF.

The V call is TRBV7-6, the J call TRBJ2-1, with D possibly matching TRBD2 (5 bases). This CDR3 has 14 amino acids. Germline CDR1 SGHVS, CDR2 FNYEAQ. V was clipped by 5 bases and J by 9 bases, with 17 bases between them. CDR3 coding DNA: TGTGCCAGCAGCCAGCTCGGTCCCCGGGGTGAGCAGTTCTTC. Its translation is CASSQLGPRGEQFF.

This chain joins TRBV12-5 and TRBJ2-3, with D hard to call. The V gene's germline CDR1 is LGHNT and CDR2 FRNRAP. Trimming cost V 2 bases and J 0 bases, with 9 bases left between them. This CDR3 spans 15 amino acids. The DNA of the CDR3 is TGTGCTAGTGGTTTGCTTCGGCTAAGCACAGATACGCAGTATTTT. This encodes CASGLLRLSTDTQYF.

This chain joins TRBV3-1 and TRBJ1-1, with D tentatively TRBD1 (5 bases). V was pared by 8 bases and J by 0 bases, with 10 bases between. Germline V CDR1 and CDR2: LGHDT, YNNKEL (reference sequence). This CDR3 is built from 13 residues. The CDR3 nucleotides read TGTGCCAGCCGAATGACAGTGAACACTGAAGCTTTCTTT. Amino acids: CASRMTVNTEAFF. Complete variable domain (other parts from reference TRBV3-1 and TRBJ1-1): DTAVSQTPKYLVTQMGNDKSIKCEQNLGHDTMYWYKQDSKKFLKIMFSYNNKELIINETVPNRFSPKSPDKAHLNLHINSLELGDSAVYFCASRMTVNTEAFFGQGTRLTVV.

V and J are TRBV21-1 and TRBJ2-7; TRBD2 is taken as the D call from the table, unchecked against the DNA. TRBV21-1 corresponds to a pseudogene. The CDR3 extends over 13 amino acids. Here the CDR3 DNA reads TGTGCCAGCCGGGAGGGTGTATCCTACGAGCAGTACTTC. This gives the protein CASREGVSYEQYF.

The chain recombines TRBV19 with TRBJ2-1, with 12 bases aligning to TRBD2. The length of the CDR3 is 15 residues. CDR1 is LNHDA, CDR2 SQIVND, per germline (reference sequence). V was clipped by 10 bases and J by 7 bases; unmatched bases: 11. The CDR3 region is CATSSGGAIGNEQFF. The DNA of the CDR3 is TGTGCCACCTCTAGCGGGGGGGCAATAGGAAATGAGCAGTTCTTC.

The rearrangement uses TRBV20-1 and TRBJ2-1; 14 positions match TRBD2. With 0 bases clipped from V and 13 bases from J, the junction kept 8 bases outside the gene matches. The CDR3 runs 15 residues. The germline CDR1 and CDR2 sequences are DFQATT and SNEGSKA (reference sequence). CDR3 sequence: CSARDPVGLAGGQFF. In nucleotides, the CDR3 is TGCAGTGCTAGAGATCCTGTCGGACTAGCGGGGGGACAGTTCTTC.

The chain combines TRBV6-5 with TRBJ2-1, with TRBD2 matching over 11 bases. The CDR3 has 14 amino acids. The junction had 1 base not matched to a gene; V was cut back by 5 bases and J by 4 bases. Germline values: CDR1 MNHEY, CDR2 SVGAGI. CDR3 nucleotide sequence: TGTGCCAGCAGTCGGACTAGCGGGTACAATGAGCAGTTCTTC. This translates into CASSRTSGYNEQFF.

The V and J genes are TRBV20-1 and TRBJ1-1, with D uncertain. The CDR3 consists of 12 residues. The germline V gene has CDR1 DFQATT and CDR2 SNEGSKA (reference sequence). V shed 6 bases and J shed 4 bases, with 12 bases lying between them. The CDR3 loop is CSADKGSTEAFF. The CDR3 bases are TGCAGTGCCGATAAAGGGTCCACTGAAGCTTTCTTT.

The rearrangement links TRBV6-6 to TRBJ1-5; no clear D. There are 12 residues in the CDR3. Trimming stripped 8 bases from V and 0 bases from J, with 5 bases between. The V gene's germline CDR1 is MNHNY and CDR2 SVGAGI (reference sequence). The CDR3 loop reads CASWGSNQPQHF. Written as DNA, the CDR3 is TGTGCCAGCTGGGGTAGCAATCAGCCCCAGCATTTT.

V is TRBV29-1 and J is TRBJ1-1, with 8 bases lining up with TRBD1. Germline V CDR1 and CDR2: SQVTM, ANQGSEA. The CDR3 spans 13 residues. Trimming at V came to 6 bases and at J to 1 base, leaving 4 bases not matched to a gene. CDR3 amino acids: CSVGQGRNTEAFF. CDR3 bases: TGCAGCGTCGGACAGGGACGGAACACTGAAGCTTTCTTT. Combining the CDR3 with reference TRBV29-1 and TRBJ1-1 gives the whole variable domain SAVISQKPSRDICQRGTSLTIQCQVDSQVTMMFWYRQQPGQSLTLIATANQGSEATYESGFVIDKFPISRPNLTFSTLTVSNMSPEDSSIYLCSVGQGRNTEAFFGQGTRLTVV.